This T cell receptor (beta chain) was captured in a study of T cell repertoires in cytomegalovirus infection. For the study at large: Used in the study were CMV epitopes, some recently identified and HLA-C-restricted, others well-studied and HLA-B-restricted. Signatures in public TCR beta sequences pointed to both CMV infection and matching HLA type. Overall study results and limits: The cumulative frequency of public TCR beta families identified carriers of CMV plus the relevant HLA. The ex vivo response was dominated by HLA-C-restricted CMV-specific TCR beta clonotypes.

With respect to this clonotype: The antigen is not known.

One entry per CDR3 protein results from TCRdb running MiXCR on the reads. The sample has hundreds of thousands of distinct CDR3 sequences, about 30% seen once. V gave up 1 base and J gave up 2 bases, with 15 bases separating them. The CDR3 is made up of 17 amino acids. V usage is TRBV12-3 or TRBV12-4 and J usage is TRBJ2-1; D is perhaps TRBD2 (7 bases). Material: cultured CD8+ T cells from PBMCs, obtained from culture after CMV antigen stimulation. The origin of this receptor is a human donor in good health (CMV status not recorded). Some clones in this sample may be carry-over from other donors' samples. This CDR3 reads CASSLGTSGGPYNEQFF. Written as DNA, the CDR3 is TGTGCCAGCAGTTTAGGAACGTCGGGGGGCCCCTACAATGAGCAGTTCTTC.